This section outlines one T cell receptor beta chain sequence together with its context. With 3 bases removed from V and 4 bases from J, the gap between germline ends came to 14 bases. The germline gives CDR1 SGHDT, CDR2 YYEEEE. This CDR3 is 14 amino acids long. The data originate from a study of blood T cell repertoires in COVID-19. Study-wide context: Sample material is recorded as cDNA or gDNA derived from T cells, B-cell-depleted T cells, or PBMCs.

Per the original methods: Reference gene primer amplification yielded estimated nucleated cell counts. Method: immunoSEQ multiplex PCR; TCRdb's copy keeps in-frame clones and lacks some. V and J calls and clone size follow that table, whereas D and trimming were derived from the DNA. The sample lists approximately 200,000 clones; about 86% were seen once. Sequencing was performed on peripheral blood. The TCR originated in a man aged 60-69 years who had recovered from COVID-19. The J gene is TRBJ2-7, the V gene TRBV5-6; no firm D call. As DNA, the CDR3 is TGTGCCAGCAGCTCCTACGACTTGGTGTACGAGCAGTACTTC. Its translation: CASSSYDLVYEQYF.